Detailed here is one T cell receptor (beta chain). These data belong to a study of blood T cell repertoires in COVID-19. As processed by the authors: From reference gene primer amplification, estimates of nucleated cell counts were derived. The assay was immunoSEQ multiplex PCR, and TCRdb's table has in-frame clones only and misses some. V and J calls and clone size are those listed in that table; D and trimming were worked out from the DNA. Of about 10,000 clones in the sample, roughly 87% were seen once. CDR1 is SGHDT, CDR2 YYEEEE, per germline. CDR3 size: 12 residues. V lost 4 bases and J lost 10; bases outside the gene matches: 4.

The chain has TRBV5-6 and TRBJ1-1; 10 bases match TRBD1. The sequence was collected from a human donor in a cohort sampled during active COVID-19. The material sequenced was peripheral blood. In nucleotides, the CDR3 is TGTGCCAGCAGCCTGGACAGGGGGGCAGCTTTCTTT. Translation: CASSLDRGAAFF. Supplemented by reference TRBV5-6 and TRBJ1-1, the full variable domain reads DAGVTQSPTHLIKTRGQQVTLRCSPKSGHDTVSWYQQALGQGPQFIFQYYEEEERQRGNFPDRFSGHQFPNYSSELNVNALLLGDSALYLCASSLDRGAAFFGQGTRLTVV.